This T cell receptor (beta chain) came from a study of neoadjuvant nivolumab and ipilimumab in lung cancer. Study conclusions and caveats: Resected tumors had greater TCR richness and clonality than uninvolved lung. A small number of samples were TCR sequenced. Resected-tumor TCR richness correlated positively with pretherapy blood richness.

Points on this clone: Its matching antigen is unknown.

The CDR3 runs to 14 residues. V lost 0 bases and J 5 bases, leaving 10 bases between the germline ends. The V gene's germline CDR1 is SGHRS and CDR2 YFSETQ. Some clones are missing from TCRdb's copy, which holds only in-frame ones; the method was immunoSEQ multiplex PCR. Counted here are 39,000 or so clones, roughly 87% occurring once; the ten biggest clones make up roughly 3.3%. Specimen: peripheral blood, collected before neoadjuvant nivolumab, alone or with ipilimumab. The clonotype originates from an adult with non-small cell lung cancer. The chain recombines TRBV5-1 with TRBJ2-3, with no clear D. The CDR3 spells CASSLDGRQDTQYF. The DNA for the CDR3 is TGCGCCAGCAGCTTGGACGGGCGGCAAGATACGCAGTATTTT.